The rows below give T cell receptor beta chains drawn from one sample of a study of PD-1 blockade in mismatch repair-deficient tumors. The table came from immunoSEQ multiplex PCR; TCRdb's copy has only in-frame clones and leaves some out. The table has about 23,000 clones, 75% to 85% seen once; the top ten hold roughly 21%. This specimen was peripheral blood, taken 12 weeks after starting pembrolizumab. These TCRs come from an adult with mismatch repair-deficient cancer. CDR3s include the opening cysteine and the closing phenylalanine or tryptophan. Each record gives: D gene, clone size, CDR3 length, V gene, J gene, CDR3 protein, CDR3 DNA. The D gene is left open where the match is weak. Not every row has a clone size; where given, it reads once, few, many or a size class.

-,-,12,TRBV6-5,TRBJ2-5,CASRRNQETQYF,TGTGCCAGCAGGAGAAACCAAGAGACCCAGTACTTC
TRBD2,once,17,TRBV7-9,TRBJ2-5,CASSLEPGLMYQETQYF,TGTGCCAGCAGCTTAGAACCGGGACTAATGTACCAAGAGACCCAGTACTTC
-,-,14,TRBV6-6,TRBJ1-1,CASSYRGERTEAFF,TGTGCCAGCAGTTACAGGGGGGAAAGGACTGAAGCTTTCTTT
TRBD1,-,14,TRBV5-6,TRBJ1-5,CASSSYRGNQPQHF,TGTGCCAGCAGCTCTTACAGGGGTAATCAGCCCCAGCATTTT
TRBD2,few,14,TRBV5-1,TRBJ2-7,CASSSSGSSYEQYF,TGCGCCAGCAGCTCTAGCGGGAGCTCCTACGAGCAGTACTTC
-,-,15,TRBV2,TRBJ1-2,CASSELGARVSGYTF,TGTGCCAGCAGTGAATTGGGGGCGCGGGTCTCTGGCTACACCTTC
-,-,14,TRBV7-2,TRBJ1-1,CASSLLRENTEAFF,TGTGCCAGCAGCTTATTGCGAGAGAACACTGAAGCTTTCTTT
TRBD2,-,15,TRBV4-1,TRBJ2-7,CASSQEIAGGYEQYF,TGCGCCAGCAGCCAAGAGATAGCGGGAGGCTACGAGCAGTACTTC
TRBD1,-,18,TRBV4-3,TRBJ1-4,CASSQESSIGQGTEKLFF,TGCGCCAGCAGCCAAGAATCAAGCATCGGACAGGGGACTGAAAAACTGTTTTTT
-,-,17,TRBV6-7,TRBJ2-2,CASTIFGPLSSTGELFF,TGTGCCAGCACCATTTTTGGGCCACTAAGTTCCACCGGGGAGCTGTTTTTT
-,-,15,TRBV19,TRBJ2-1,CASSINHPRTNEQFF,TGTGCCAGTAGTATTAACCATCCTAGGACCAATGAGCAGTTCTTC
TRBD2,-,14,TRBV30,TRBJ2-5,CAWSRGGMGETQYF,TGTGCCTGGTCCCGGGGGGGGATGGGAGAGACCCAGTACTTC
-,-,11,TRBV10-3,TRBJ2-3,CAISYADTQYF,TGTGCCATCAGCTACGCAGATACGCAGTATTTT
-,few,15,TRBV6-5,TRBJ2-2,CASSYSRVNTGELFF,TGTGCCAGCAGTTACTCGAGGGTTAACACCGGGGAGCTGTTTTTT
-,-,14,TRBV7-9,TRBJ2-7,CASSLGEGGYEQYF,TGTGCCAGCAGCTTAGGCGAGGGCGGATACGAGCAGTACTTC
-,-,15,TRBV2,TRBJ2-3,CASSGTATSTDTQYF,TGTGCCAGCAGCGGTACAGCTACTAGCACAGATACGCAGTATTTT
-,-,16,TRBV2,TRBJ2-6,CASSGTVGSGANVLTF,TGTGCCAGCAGTGGGACGGTGGGTTCTGGGGCCAACGTCCTGACTTTC
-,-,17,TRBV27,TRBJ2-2,CASSPRVDSQNTGELFF,TGTGCCAGCAGTCCGAGGGTGGACTCTCAAAACACCGGGGAGCTGTTTTTT
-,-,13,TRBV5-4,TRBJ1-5,CASSRGPNQPQHF,TGTGCCAGCAGCCGAGGTCCGAATCAGCCCCAGCATTTT
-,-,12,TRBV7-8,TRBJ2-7,CASSLGRYEQYF,TGTGCCAGCAGCTTAGGGCGCTACGAGCAGTACTTC
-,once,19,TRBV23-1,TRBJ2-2,CASSQSGQPPISNTGELFF,TGCGCCAGCAGTCAATCGGGGCAGCCTCCCATTTCGAACACCGGGGAGCTGTTTTTT
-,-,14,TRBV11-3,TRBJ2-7,CASSSWGISDEQYF,TGTGCCAGCAGCTCCTGGGGTATATCGGACGAGCAGTACTTC
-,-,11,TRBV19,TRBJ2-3,CASRTTDTQYF,TGTGCCAGTAGAACCACCGATACGCAGTATTTT
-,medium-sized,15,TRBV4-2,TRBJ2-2,CASSQEDANTGELFF,TGTGCCAGCAGCCAAGAAGACGCGAACACCGGGGAGCTGTTTTTT
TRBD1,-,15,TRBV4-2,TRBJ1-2,CASSQELGQGYGYTF,TGTGCCAGCAGCCAAGAACTCGGACAGGGGTATGGCTACACCTTC
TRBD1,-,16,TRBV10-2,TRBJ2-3,CASSRTGLLRTDTQYF,TGCGCCAGCAGTCGGACAGGTTTGCTTCGCACAGATACGCAGTATTTT
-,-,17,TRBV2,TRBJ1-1,CASSEAGPWRVNTEAFF,TGTGCCAGCAGTGAAGCGGGGCCGTGGCGGGTGAACACTGAAGCTTTCTTT
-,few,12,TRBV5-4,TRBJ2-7,CASSFSGYEQYF,TGTGCCAGCAGCTTTTCCGGCTACGAGCAGTACTTC